One sample yielded the 26 T cell receptor beta chains listed below, sequenced in a study of CD8 T cells in ankylosing spondylitis. TCRdb independently ran MiXCR on the 5' RACE reads; one entry per CDR3 protein. The sample contains hundreds of thousands of distinct CDR3 sequences, 20% to 30% of which appear only once. Whole-study results and caveats: Within ankylosing spondylitis blood, a TCR beta motif made up of eight or nine highly homologous variants appeared to be characteristic.

Their target antigens are unknown. What was sequenced was blood, either unsorted or a sorted T cell fraction (not recorded which). The receptor set was obtained from a male donor with ankylosing spondylitis.

The gene calls are TRBV7-9 and TRBJ1-1; D gene unclear. Germline CDR1 is SEHNR and CDR2 is FQNEAQ (reference sequence). There are 14 residues in the CDR3. Deletions cut 4 bases from V and 2 bases from J, with 11 bases between. CDR3 loop: CASSSSVENTEAFF. CDR3 bases: TGTGCCAGCAGCTCCTCGGTCGAAAACACTGAAGCTTTCTTT.

This clonotype was detected a few times. The chain is built from TRBV5-1 and TRBJ2-3; 8 nucleotides match TRBD2. Trimming removed 0 bases from V and 4 bases from J; junction bases left unmatched: 7. The CDR3 length is 16 residues. Germline V CDR1 and CDR2: SGHRS, YFSETQ. In DNA form, the CDR3 reads TGCGCCAGCAGCTTGGATCCAGCGGGAGCATCAGATACGCAGTATTTT. Encoded protein: CASSLDPAGASDTQYF.

This chain links TRBV11-2 with TRBJ2-2, with a possible D match to TRBD2 (6 bases). Germline values: CDR1 SGHAT, CDR2 FQNNGV. This CDR3 region has 15 residues. Trimming removed 1 base from V and 3 bases from J, with 9 bases in between. The CDR3 spells CASSLGGGYTGELFF. The DNA of the CDR3 is TGTGCCAGCAGCTTAGGGGGAGGATACACCGGGGAGCTGTTTTTT.

Ten or more counts support this clonotype. The rearrangement links TRBV21-1 to TRBJ2-5; TRBD2, the table's D call, lacks a check against the DNA. TRBV21-1 is assigned pseudogene status. This CDR3 comprises 15 residues. CDR3 nucleotide sequence: TGTGCCAGCAGCTACCGAGGTCCCCTCCAAGAGACCCAGTACTTC. It specifies CASSYRGPLQETQYF.

V gene TRBV5-1 combines with J gene TRBJ2-5, with TRBD1 matching over 11 bases. CDR3 size: 15 residues. The ends lost 4 bases at V and 2 bases at J; junction bases unmatched: 4. CDR1 is SGHRS, CDR2 YFSETQ, per germline. CDR3 sequence reads: CASSRDRGSQETQYF. The CDR3, as DNA: TGCGCCAGCAGCCGGGACAGGGGGTCTCAAGAGACCCAGTACTTC.

This chain connects TRBV2 to TRBJ2-5; D perhaps matches TRBD2 (6 bases). Trimming removed 4 bases at V and 1 base at J, with 13 bases between. CDR1 is SNHLY and CDR2 is FYNNEI in the germline V gene. This CDR3 has 15 amino acids. The CDR3 region is CASSGAGTTQETQYF. For the CDR3, the DNA is TGTGCCAGCAGTGGGGCGGGAACAACCCAAGAGACCCAGTACTTC.

This chain connects TRBV20-1 to TRBJ2-7; TRBD2 matches at 14 bases. The junction had 6 bases not matched to a gene; V was cut back by 5 bases and J by 3 bases. Per the germline V gene, CDR1 is DFQATT and CDR2 is SNEGSKA (reference sequence). There are 15 residues in the CDR3. The CDR3 spells CSASGTSGSNYEQYF. DNA for the CDR3: TGCAGTGCTTCCGGGACTAGCGGGAGCAACTACGAGCAGTACTTC.

This clonotype was seen a few times. The genes are TRBV6-1 and TRBJ2-1, with D perhaps TRBD1 or TRBD2 (5 bases each). V was trimmed by 5 bases and J by 9 bases, leaving 20 bases between them. CDR3 size: 15 residues. Germline V lookup: CDR1 MNHNS, CDR2 SASEGT. CDR3 region: CASSPGRRGITEQFF. The DNA for the CDR3 is TGTGCCAGCAGTCCGGGACGTCGTGGTATCACTGAGCAGTTCTTC.

This sequence joins TRBV5-1 and TRBJ2-3, with 13 positions matching TRBD2. V lost 4 bases, J lost 6 bases, and 8 bases stayed unmatched. The CDR3 has 16 amino acids. Per the germline V gene, CDR1 is SGHRS and CDR2 is YFSETQ. This chain's CDR3 is CASSAGLAGNSDTQYF. The CDR3 DNA sequence: TGCGCCAGCAGCGCGGGACTAGCGGGAAATTCGGATACGCAGTATTTT.

This chain joins TRBV20-1 and TRBJ2-7, with D uncertain. Germline values: CDR1 DFQATT, CDR2 SNEGSKA (reference sequence). The CDR3 sequence is 13 residues long. V lost 5 bases to trimming and J lost 3 bases, with 14 bases between them. CDR3 loop: CSAVGSSNYEQYF. The CDR3 DNA follows: TGCAGTGCTGTCGGCAGCTCCAACTACGAGCAGTACTTC.

The chain recombines TRBV7-6 with TRBJ2-1; D is undetermined. Germline CDR1 and CDR2: SGHVS and FNYEAQ. The V gene lost 2 bases and the J gene lost 5 bases, with 7 bases spanning the gap. The CDR3 has 13 amino acids. This chain's CDR3 is CASSLRENNEQFF. CDR3 sequence (DNA): TGTGCCAGCAGCTTACGCGAAAACAATGAGCAGTTCTTC.

This clonotype was recorded a few times. The rearrangement links TRBV5-1 to TRBJ2-7, with TRBD2 identical over 15 bases. The CDR3 has 16 residues. V dropped 4 bases and J dropped 7; count of bases not matched to a gene: 9. Germline CDR1 and CDR2: SGHRS and YFSETQ. As DNA, the CDR3 is TGCGCCAGCAGCCGGCAAGGACTAGCGGGAGGGGAAGAGCAGTACTTC. Translating gives CASSRQGLAGGEEQYF.

This chain uses TRBV20-1 with TRBJ2-7; no definite D call. The CDR3 sequence is 12 residues long. Deletions cut 4 bases from V and 4 bases from J, with 11 bases between. CDR1 is DFQATT and CDR2 is SNEGSKA in the germline V gene (reference sequence). The CDR3 DNA reads TGCAGTGCTAACCCAGACATGTACGAGCAGTACTTC. This translates into CSANPDMYEQYF.

The chain combines TRBV20-1 with TRBJ1-1; no clear D gene. Germline V gives CDR1 DFQATT, CDR2 SNEGSKA (reference sequence). V was shortened by 3 bases and J by 3 bases, with 11 bases between the two germline ends. The CDR3 is made up of 13 amino acids. The CDR3 sequence is CSARAPFDTEAFF. CDR3 DNA sequence: TGCAGTGCTAGGGCACCCTTTGACACTGAAGCTTTCTTT.

V usage is TRBV15 and J usage is TRBJ1-5; unclear D gene. This CDR3 has 14 residues. CDR1 is LNHNV, CDR2 YYDKDF, per germline (reference sequence). Trimming left V 2 bases short and J 6 bases short, with 11 bases between. CDR3 residues: CATSRKGWGQPQHF. As DNA, the CDR3 is TGTGCCACCAGCAGAAAGGGATGGGGTCAGCCCCAGCATTTT.

J is TRBJ2-4 and V is TRBV7-9; D possibly corresponds to TRBD2 (5 bases). The CDR3 extends over 13 amino acids. Trimming pared 3 bases from V and 7 bases from J, leaving 10 bases between. Germline CDR1 and CDR2: SEHNR and FQNEAQ (reference sequence). The CDR3 loop reads CASSFGERNIQYF. The DNA for the CDR3 is TGTGCCAGCAGCTTCGGGGAGAGGAACATTCAGTACTTC.

This clonotype was observed a handful of times. The chain recombines TRBV14 with TRBJ1-1; D might be TRBD1 (5 bases). The germline V gene has CDR1 SGHDN and CDR2 FVKESK. The germline V and J ends were trimmed by 1 base and 4 bases, with 13 bases remaining between them. The CDR3 length is 15 residues. The chain's CDR3 is CASSQVGGRTTEAFF. The CDR3 nucleotides are TGTGCCAGCAGCCAAGTCGGGGGTCGCACCACTGAAGCTTTCTTT.

This clonotype was seen a handful of times. The germline gene is not matched at one end of the junction; a read error may be the cause. The CDR3 DNA reads as TGTGCCAGCAGATTGGGACTAGCGGGGAGTGAGACCCAGTACTTC. It yields the protein CASRLGLAGSETQYF. This chain connects TRBV5-5 to TRBJ2-5; 13 nucleotides align to TRBD2. The CDR3 consists of 15 residues. Per the germline V gene, CDR1 is SGHKS and CDR2 is YYEKEE (reference sequence).

A few counts support this clonotype. V usage is TRBV4-1 and J usage is TRBJ2-7, with D perhaps assigned TRBD1 or TRBD2 (5 bases each). CDR1 and CDR2 from the germline V gene are MGHRA and YSYEKL. This CDR3 comprises 15 residues. The V end was cut by 6 bases, the J end by 0 bases, with 15 bases between. The CDR3 region has the DNA TGCGCCAGCAGTCGAGGATGGGACCTCTCCTACGAGCAGTACGTC. It codes for CASSRGWDLSYEQYV.

The table lists this clonotype with a few counts. V gene TRBV20-1 combines with J gene TRBJ2-5; 8 nucleotides line up with TRBD1. After removal of 3 bases from V and 5 bases from J, the junction contained 2 bases not matched to a gene. Germline CDR1 DFQATT, CDR2 SNEGSKA (reference sequence). This CDR3 comprises 12 residues. CDR3 sequence: CSARDRDETQYF. CDR3 bases: TGCAGTGCTAGGGACAGGGACGAGACCCAGTACTTC.

The V call is TRBV5-1, the J call TRBJ2-3, with D perhaps being TRBD1 or TRBD2 (5 bases each). The CDR3 is 15 amino acids. Germline CDR1 reads SGHRS; CDR2 reads YFSETQ. Trimming left V 3 bases short and J 0 bases short, with 11 bases between. The chain's CDR3 is CASSWDGFSTDTQYF. The DNA of the CDR3 is TGCGCCAGCAGCTGGGACGGCTTTAGCACAGATACGCAGTATTTT.

This clonotype was detected a few times. The chain uses TRBV3-1 and TRBJ2-3; 10 bases map to TRBD2. The CDR3 totals 15 residues. V lost 3 bases and J lost 6; bases outside the gene matches: 6. CDR1 LGHDT and CDR2 YNNKEL come from the germline V gene (reference sequence). In DNA, the CDR3 is TGTGCCAGCAGCCACGGAGCGGGAGGGAGGGATACGCAGTATTTT. Translation: CASSHGAGGRDTQYF.

The CDR3 sequence is CASSHGTGGEAFF. The CDR3 DNA sequence: TGTGCCAGCAGTCACGGGACAGGGGGTGAAGCTTTCTTT. V and J are TRBV6-6 and TRBJ1-1, with TRBD1 matching over 11 bases. The germline gives CDR1 MNHNY, CDR2 SVGAGI (reference sequence). This CDR3 is built from 13 residues. Trimming removed 5 bases from V and 7 bases from J; junction bases left unmatched: 3.

This clonotype has more than one count but fewer than ten. The chain couples TRBV5-6 to TRBJ2-2; maybe TRBD2 (6 bases). This CDR3 is 14 amino acids long. The germline CDR1 and CDR2 sequences are SGHDT and YYEEEE. V was pared by 3 bases and J by 2 bases, with 8 bases between. CDR3 protein: CASSWGLNTGELFF. The CDR3 DNA reads TGTGCCAGCAGCTGGGGACTTAACACCGGGGAGCTGTTTTTT.

This clonotype was picked up a small number of times. The chain joins TRBV20-1 to TRBJ1-5, with D possibly matching TRBD1 (6 bases). Trimming left V 5 bases short and J 1 base short, with 9 bases between. The CDR3 length is 13 residues. Germline assignment: CDR1 DFQATT and CDR2 SNEGSKA (reference sequence). CDR3 loop: CSAAGTSNQPQHF. The CDR3 DNA is TGCAGTGCTGCCGGGACAAGCAATCAGCCCCAGCATTTT.

This clonotype has just a few counts. The chain has TRBV6-1 and TRBJ1-2; TRBD1 matches 8 bases. Germline loops: CDR1 MNHNS, CDR2 SASEGT. The CDR3 is made up of 14 amino acids. V shed 8 bases and J 8 bases; nucleotides not matched to a gene: 13. The CDR3 reads CASAKWGTGGGYTF. The CDR3 DNA sequence: TGTGCCAGCGCAAAATGGGGGACAGGAGGAGGCTACACCTTC.